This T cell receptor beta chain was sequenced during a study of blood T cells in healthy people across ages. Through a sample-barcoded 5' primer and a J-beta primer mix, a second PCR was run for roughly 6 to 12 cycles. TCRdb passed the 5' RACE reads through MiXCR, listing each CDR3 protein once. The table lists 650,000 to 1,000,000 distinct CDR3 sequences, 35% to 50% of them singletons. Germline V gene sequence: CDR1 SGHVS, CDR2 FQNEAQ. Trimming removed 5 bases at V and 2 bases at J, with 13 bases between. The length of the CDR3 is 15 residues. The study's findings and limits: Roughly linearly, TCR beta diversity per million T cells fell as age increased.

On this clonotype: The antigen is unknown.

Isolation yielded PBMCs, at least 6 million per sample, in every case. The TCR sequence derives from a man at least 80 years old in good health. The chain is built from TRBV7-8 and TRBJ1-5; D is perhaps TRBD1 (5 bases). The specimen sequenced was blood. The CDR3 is CASSPWGGRNQPQHF. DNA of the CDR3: TGTGCCAGCAGCCCCTGGGGGGGACGCAATCAGCCCCAGCATTTT.